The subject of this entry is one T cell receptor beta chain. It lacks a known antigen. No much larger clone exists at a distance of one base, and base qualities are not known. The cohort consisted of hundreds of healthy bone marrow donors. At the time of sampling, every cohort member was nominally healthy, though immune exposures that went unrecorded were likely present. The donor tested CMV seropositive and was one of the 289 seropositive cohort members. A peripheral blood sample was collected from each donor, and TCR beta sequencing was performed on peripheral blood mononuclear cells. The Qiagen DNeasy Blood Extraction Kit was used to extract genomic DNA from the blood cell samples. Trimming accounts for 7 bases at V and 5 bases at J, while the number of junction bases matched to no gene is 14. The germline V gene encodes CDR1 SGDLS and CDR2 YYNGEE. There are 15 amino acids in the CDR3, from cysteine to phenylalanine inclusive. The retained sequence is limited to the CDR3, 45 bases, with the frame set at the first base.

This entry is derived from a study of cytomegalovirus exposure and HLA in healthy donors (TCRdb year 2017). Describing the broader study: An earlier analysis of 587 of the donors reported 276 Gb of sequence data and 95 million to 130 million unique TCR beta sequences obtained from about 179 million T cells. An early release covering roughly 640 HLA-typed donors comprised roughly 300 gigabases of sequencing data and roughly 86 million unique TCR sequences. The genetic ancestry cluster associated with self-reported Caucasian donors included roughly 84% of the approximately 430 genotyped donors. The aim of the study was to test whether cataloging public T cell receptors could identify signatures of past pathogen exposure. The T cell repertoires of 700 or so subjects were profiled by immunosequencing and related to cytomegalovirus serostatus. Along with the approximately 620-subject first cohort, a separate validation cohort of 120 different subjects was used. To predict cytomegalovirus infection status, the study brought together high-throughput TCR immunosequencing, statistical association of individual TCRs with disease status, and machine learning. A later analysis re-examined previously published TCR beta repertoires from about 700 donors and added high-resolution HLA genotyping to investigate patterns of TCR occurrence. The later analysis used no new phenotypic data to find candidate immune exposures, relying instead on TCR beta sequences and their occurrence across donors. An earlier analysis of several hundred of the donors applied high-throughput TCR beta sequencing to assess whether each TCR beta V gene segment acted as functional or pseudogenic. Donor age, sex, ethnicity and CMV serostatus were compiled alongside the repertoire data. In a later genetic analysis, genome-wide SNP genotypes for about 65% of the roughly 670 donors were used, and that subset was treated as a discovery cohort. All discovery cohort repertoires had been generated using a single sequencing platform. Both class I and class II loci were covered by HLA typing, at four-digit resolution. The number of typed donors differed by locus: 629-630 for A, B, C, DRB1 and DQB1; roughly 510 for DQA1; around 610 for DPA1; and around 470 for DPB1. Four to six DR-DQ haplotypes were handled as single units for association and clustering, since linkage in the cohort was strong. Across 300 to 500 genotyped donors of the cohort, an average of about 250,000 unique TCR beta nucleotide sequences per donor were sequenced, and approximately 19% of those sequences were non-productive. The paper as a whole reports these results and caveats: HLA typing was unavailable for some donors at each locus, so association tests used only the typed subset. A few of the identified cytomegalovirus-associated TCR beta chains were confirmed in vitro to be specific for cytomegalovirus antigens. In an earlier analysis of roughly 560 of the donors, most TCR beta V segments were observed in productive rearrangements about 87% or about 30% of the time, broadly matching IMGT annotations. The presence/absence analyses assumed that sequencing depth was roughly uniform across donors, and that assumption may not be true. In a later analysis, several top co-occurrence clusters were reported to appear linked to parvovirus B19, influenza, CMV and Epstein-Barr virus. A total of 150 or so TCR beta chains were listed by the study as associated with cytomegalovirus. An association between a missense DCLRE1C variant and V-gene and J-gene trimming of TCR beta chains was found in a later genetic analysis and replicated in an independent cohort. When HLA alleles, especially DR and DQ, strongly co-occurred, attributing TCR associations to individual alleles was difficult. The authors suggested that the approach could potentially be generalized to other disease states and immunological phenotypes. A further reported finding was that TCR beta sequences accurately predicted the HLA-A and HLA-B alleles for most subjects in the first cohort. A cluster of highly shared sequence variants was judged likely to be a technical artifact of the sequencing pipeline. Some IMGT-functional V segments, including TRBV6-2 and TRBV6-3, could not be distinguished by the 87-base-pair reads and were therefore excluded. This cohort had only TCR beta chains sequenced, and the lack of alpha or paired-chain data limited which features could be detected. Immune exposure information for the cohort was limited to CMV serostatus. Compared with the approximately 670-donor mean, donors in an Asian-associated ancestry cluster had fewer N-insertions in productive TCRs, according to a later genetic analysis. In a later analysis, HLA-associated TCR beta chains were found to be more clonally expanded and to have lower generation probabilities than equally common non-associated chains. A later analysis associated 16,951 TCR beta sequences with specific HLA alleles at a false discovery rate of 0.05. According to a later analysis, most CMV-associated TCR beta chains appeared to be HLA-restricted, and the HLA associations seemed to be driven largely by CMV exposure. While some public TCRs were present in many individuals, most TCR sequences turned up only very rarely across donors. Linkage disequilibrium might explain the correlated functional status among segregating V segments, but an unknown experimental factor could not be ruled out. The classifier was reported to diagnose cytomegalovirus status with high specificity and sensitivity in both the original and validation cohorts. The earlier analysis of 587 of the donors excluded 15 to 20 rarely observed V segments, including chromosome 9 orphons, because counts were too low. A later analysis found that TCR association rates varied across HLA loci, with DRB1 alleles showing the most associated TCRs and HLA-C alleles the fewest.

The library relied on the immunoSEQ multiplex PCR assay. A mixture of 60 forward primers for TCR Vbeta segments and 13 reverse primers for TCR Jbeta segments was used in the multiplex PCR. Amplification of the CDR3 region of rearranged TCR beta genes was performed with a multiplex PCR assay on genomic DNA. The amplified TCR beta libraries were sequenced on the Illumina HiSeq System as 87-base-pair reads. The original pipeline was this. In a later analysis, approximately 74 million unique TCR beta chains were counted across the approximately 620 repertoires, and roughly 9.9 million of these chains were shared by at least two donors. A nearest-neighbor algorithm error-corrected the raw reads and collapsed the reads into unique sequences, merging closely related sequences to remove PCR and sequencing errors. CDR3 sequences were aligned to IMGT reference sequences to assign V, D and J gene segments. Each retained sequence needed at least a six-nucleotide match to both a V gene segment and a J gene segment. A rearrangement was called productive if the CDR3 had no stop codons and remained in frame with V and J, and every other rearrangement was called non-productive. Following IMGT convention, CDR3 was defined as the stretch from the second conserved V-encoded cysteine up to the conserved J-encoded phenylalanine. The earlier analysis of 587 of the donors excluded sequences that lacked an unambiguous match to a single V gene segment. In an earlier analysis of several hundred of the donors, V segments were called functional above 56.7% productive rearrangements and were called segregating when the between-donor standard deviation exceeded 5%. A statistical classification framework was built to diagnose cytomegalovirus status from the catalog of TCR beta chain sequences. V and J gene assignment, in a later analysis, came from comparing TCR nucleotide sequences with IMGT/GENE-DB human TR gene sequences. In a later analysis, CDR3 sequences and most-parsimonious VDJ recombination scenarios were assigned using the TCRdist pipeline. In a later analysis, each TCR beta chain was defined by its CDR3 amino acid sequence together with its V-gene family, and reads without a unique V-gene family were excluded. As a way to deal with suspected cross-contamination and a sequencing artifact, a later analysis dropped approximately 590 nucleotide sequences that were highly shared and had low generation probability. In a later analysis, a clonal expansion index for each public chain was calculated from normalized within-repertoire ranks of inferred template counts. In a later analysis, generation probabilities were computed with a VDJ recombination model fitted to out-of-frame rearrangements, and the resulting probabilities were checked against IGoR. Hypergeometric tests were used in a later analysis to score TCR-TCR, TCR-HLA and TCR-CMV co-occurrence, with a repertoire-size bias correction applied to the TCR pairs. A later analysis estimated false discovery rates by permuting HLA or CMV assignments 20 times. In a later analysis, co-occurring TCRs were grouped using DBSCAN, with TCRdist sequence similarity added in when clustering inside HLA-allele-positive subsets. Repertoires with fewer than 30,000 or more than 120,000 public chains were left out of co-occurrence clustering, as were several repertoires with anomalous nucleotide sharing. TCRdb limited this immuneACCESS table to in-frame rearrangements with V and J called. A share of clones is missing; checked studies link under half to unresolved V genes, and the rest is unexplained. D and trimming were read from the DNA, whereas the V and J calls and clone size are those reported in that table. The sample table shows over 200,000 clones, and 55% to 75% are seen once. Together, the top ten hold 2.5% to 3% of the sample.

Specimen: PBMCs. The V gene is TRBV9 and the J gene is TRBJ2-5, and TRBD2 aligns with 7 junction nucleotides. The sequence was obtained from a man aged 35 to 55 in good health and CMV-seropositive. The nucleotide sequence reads TGTGCCAGCTCTTATTTTGGGGGGAGGGATGAGACCCAGTACTTC. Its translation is CASSYFGGRDETQYF.